A selection of T cell receptor beta chains follows, all from one sample in a study of cytomegalovirus exposure and HLA in healthy donors. Profiling relied on immunoSEQ multiplex PCR, and the TCRdb table lists in-frame clones only, not all of them. Of under 200,000 clones detected, 75% to 90% appear once; the ten largest clones hold under 2%. What was sequenced was PBMCs. Receptors originate from a woman under 30 in good health and CMV-seronegative. CDR3s include the opening cysteine and the closing phenylalanine or tryptophan. The order of the fields is J gene, V gene, D gene, clone size, CDR3 protein, CDR3 DNA. The D gene is left open where the match is weak. Expanded clones get a size class; other rows say once, few or many, or leave the size out.

>TRBJ1-3|TRBV5-1|-|few
CASSLDGGAIGNTIYF
TGCGCCAGCAGCTTAGATGGGGGGGCGATTGGAAACACCATATATTTT
>TRBJ1-1|TRBV19|-|few
CASSRGTEAFF
TGTGCCAGTAGCAGGGGCACTGAAGCTTTCTTT
>TRBJ2-5|TRBV25-1|-|-
CASSDPGESETQYF
TGTGCCAGCAGTGACCCAGGGGAATCGGAGACCCAGTACTTC
>TRBJ2-1|TRBV28|TRBD2|-
CATTSGAYNEQFF
TGTGCCACCACTAGCGGGGCCTACAATGAGCAGTTCTTC
>TRBJ1-5|TRBV19|-|-
CASSIDFGGAKPQHF
TGTGCCAGTAGTATAGACTTCGGGGGGGCCAAGCCCCAGCATTTT
>TRBJ2-7|TRBV5-4|TRBD1|once
CASSLGQGNYEQYF
TGTGCCAGCAGCTTGGGACAGGGCAACTACGAGCAGTACTTC
>TRBJ1-2|TRBV2|TRBD1|few
CASSEGQGYGYTF
TGTGCCAGCAGCGAGGGACAGGGGTATGGCTACACCTTC
>TRBJ2-7|TRBV5-1|TRBD2|-
CASSWPKTSGSVYEQYF
TGCGCCAGCAGCTGGCCAAAGACTAGCGGGAGTGTCTACGAGCAGTACTTC
>TRBJ1-4|TRBV7-9|-|-
CASSSRQSTNEKLFF
TGTGCCAGCAGCTCAAGACAGTCAACTAATGAAAAACTGTTTTTT
>TRBJ2-2|TRBV11-2|-|-
CASSLQGGSGELFF
TGTGCCAGCAGCTTACAGGGAGGATCCGGGGAGCTGTTTTTT
>TRBJ1-4|TRBV18|TRBD1|-
CASSPGQGGEKLFF
TGTGCCAGCTCACCCGGACAGGGAGGCGAAAAACTGTTTTTT
>TRBJ1-5|TRBV28|TRBD1|-
CASSFADRANSNQPQHF
TGTGCCAGCAGTTTTGCGGACAGGGCGAATAGCAATCAGCCCCAGCATTTT